This T cell receptor beta chain emerged from a study of cytomegalovirus exposure and HLA in healthy donors (dated by TCRdb to the late 2010s). Notes on the research overall: According to an earlier analysis of a few hundred of the donors, roughly 180 million T cells yielded roughly 110 million unique TCR beta sequences and 276 Gb of sequence data. To decide whether each TCR beta V gene segment behaved as functional or pseudogenic, an earlier analysis of some 600 of the donors relied on high-throughput TCR beta sequencing. The genetic ancestry cluster associated with self-reported Caucasian donors included 70% to 85% of the 350 to 500 genotyped donors. The study profiled the T cell repertoires of around 700 subjects by immunosequencing and related them to cytomegalovirus serostatus. A few DR-DQ haplotypes were handled as single units for association and clustering because linkage in the cohort was strong. A later analysis re-examined previously published TCR beta repertoires from more than 550 donors and added high-resolution HLA genotyping to investigate patterns of TCR occurrence. The number of typed donors differed by locus: about 629-630 for A, B, C, DRB1 and DQB1; approximately 520 for DQA1; 600 to 610 for DPA1; and around 490 for DPB1. The later analysis used no new phenotypic data to find candidate immune exposures, relying instead on TCR beta sequences and their occurrence across donors. To predict cytomegalovirus infection status, the study combined high-throughput TCR immunosequencing, statistical association of individual TCRs with disease status, and machine learning. Across about 380 genotyped donors of the cohort, an average of approximately 240,000 unique TCR beta nucleotide sequences per donor were sequenced, and approximately 19% of those sequences were non-productive. HLA typing included class I and class II loci at four-digit resolution. A later genetic analysis took genome-wide SNP genotypes for about three fifths of the 666 donors and used that subset as a discovery cohort. An early release that covered 640 HLA-typed donors contained around 330 gigabases of sequencing data and 85 million to 100 million unique TCR sequences. A separate validation cohort of over 95 different subjects was used in addition to the roughly 640-subject first cohort. Every discovery cohort repertoire had been produced on one sequencing platform. Donor age, sex, ethnicity and CMV serostatus were compiled alongside the repertoire data. The study was designed to test whether signatures of past pathogen exposure could be identified by cataloging public T cell receptors.

Libraries were built with the immunoSEQ multiplex PCR assay. For the multiplex PCR, a mixture combining 60 forward primers for TCR Vbeta segments and 13 reverse primers for TCR Jbeta segments was used. A multiplex PCR assay on genomic DNA amplified the CDR3 region of rearranged TCR beta genes. Amplified TCR beta libraries were sequenced as 87-base-pair reads on the Illumina HiSeq System. The original pipeline was this. Across the 670 or so repertoires, a later analysis counted about 81 million unique TCR beta chains, roughly 11 million of which were shared by at least two donors. A nearest-neighbor algorithm error-corrected the raw reads and collapsed the reads into unique sequences, merging closely related sequences to remove PCR and sequencing errors. To assign V, D and J gene segments, CDR3 sequences were aligned to IMGT reference sequences. Each retained sequence needed at least a six-nucleotide match to both a V gene segment and a J gene segment. A rearrangement counted as productive if the CDR3 had no stop codons and remained in frame with V and J, and every other rearrangement counted as non-productive. Following IMGT convention, CDR3 was defined as the stretch from the second conserved V-encoded cysteine up to the conserved J-encoded phenylalanine. The earlier analysis of about 530 of the donors excluded any sequence lacking an unambiguous match to a single V gene segment. In an earlier analysis of around 600 of the donors, V segments were called functional above 56.7% productive rearrangements and were called segregating when the between-donor standard deviation exceeded 5%. A statistical classification framework was built for diagnosing cytomegalovirus status from the catalog of TCR beta chain sequences. V and J gene assignment, in a later analysis, came from comparing TCR nucleotide sequences with IMGT/GENE-DB human TR gene sequences. The TCRdist pipeline was used in a later analysis to assign CDR3 sequences and most-parsimonious VDJ recombination scenarios. In a later analysis, each TCR beta chain was defined by its CDR3 amino acid sequence together with its V-gene family, and reads lacking a unique V-gene family were excluded. In a later analysis, 500 to 700 highly shared, low-generation-probability nucleotide sequences were removed to address suspected cross-contamination and a sequencing artifact. In a later analysis, a clonal expansion index for each public chain was calculated from normalized within-repertoire ranks of inferred template counts. A later analysis computed generation probabilities with a VDJ recombination model fitted to out-of-frame rearrangements, and checked the results against IGoR. In a later analysis, hypergeometric tests were used to score TCR-TCR, TCR-HLA and TCR-CMV co-occurrence, with a repertoire-size bias correction applied to TCR pairs. False discovery rates were estimated in a later analysis by permuting HLA or CMV assignments 20 times. In a later analysis, co-occurring TCRs were grouped using DBSCAN, and TCRdist sequence similarity was added for clustering within HLA-allele-positive subsets. Repertoires with fewer than 30,000 or more than 120,000 public chains were left out of co-occurrence clustering, as were five repertoires with anomalous nucleotide sharing. TCRdb retrieved this table from immuneACCESS and kept in-frame rearrangements only. Not all clones are present; in checked studies, unresolved V genes account for under half, and no reason is known for the remainder. D and trimming come from the DNA, and the V and J calls and clone size come from that table. The sample has some 98,000 clones on record, over 65% of them singletons. The top ten clones comprise about 9.3% of the sample.

Overall study results and their limits: Broadly in line with IMGT annotations, most TCR beta V segments showed up in productive rearrangements about 87% or about 30% of the time in an earlier analysis of 450 to 600 of the donors. A few of the identified cytomegalovirus-associated TCR beta chains were confirmed in vitro to be specific for cytomegalovirus antigens. According to a later analysis, most CMV-associated TCR beta chains appeared to be HLA-restricted, and the HLA associations seemed to be driven largely by CMV exposure. According to a later genetic analysis, donors in an Asian-associated ancestry cluster had fewer N-insertions in productive TCRs than the roughly 660-donor mean. It was suggested by the authors that the approach could potentially be generalized to other disease states and immunological phenotypes. Some IMGT-functional V segments, including TRBV6-2 and TRBV6-3, could not be distinguished by the 87-base-pair reads and were therefore excluded. In a later genetic analysis, a missense DCLRE1C variant was associated with V-gene and J-gene trimming of TCR beta chains, and the association was replicated in an independent cohort. A later analysis reported that several top co-occurrence clusters appeared linked to parvovirus B19, influenza, CMV and Epstein-Barr virus. Because counts were too low, more than 15 rarely observed V segments, including chromosome 9 orphons, were excluded from the earlier analysis of 587 of the donors. A further reported finding was that TCR beta sequences accurately predicted the HLA-A and HLA-B alleles for most subjects in the first cohort. For the cohort, immune exposure information was limited to CMV serostatus. In the study, around 150 TCR beta chains were listed as associated with cytomegalovirus. Presence/absence analyses assumed roughly uniform sequencing depth across donors, an assumption that may not hold. HLA typing was unavailable for some donors at each locus, so association tests used only the typed subset. The sequencing pipeline was judged likely to have produced a cluster of highly shared sequence variants as a technical artifact. A later analysis found that HLA-associated TCR beta chains were more clonally expanded and had lower generation probabilities than equally common non-associated chains. Assigning TCR associations to individual alleles was difficult when HLA alleles, especially DR and DQ, strongly co-occurred. Only TCR beta chains were sequenced in this cohort, and the absence of alpha or paired-chain data limited detectable features. Linkage disequilibrium might explain the correlated functional status among segregating V segments, but an unknown experimental factor could not be ruled out. A later analysis associated 15,000 to 20,000 TCR beta sequences with specific HLA alleles at a false discovery rate of 0.05. Most TCR sequences were seen in very few donors, while some public TCRs were found in many individuals. Cytomegalovirus status was reported to be diagnosed by the classifier with high specificity and sensitivity in both the original and validation cohorts. In a later analysis, the rate of TCR association differed among HLA loci, with DRB1 alleles having the most associated TCRs and HLA-C alleles having the fewest.

The cohort consisted of some 670 healthy bone marrow donors. All cohort members were sampled while nominally healthy, although unrecorded immune exposures were likely present. Of the 650 to 700 cohort members, 250 to 300 had positive CMV serostatus and approximately 400 had negative CMV serostatus, and CMV serostatus was not recorded for the donor. A peripheral blood sample was collected from each donor, and TCR beta sequencing was performed on peripheral blood mononuclear cells. The Qiagen DNeasy Blood Extraction Kit was used to extract genomic DNA from the blood cell samples. Counted from cysteine to phenylalanine, this CDR3 has 18 amino acids. Only the CDR3 portion is preserved as DNA: 54 bases, with reading frame beginning at the first base. V lost 1 base and J lost 7 bases; the stretch between them is 25 bases long. CDR1 and CDR2, looked up from the germline V gene (reference sequence), are GTSNPN and SVGIG.

Comments on this clone: There is no known antigen for this receptor. Base qualities are not recorded, but no much larger clone differs from it by a single base.

This clonotype was obtained from a human donor in good health. The specimen sequenced was PBMCs. This chain joins TRBV30 to TRBJ1-4; the D gene is perhaps TRBD1, on 5 matching bases. The CDR3 protein: CAWSGETGGSLLGEKLFF. The nucleotide sequence is TGTGCCTGGAGTGGGGAAACAGGCGGAAGTCTTTTGGGTGAAAAACTGTTTTTT.